This T cell receptor (beta chain) was identified in a study of T-cell memory formation after mild COVID-19. Study-wide context: Among the donors, TCR clusters were largely specific to each donor.

For this clonotype: The target antigen is unknown.

Study conclusions and caveats: The appearance of some responding clones in pre-infection memory suggested that cross-reactive memory joined. CD4+ contracting clones lay mainly in CM and EM, CD8+ ones in EMRA.

V was shortened by 3 bases and J by 0 bases, with 13 bases between the two germline ends. This CDR3 is 15 amino acids long. The V gene's germline CDR1 is DFQATT and CDR2 SNEGSKA (reference sequence). From 5'RACE with constant-segment primers came TCR alpha and TCR beta cDNA libraries that carried sample barcodes and UMIs. TCRdb ran MiXCR on the 5' RACE reads and lists one entry per CDR3 protein. The sample has roughly 62,000 distinct CDR3 sequences, over 8.5% seen once. The gene calls are TRBV20-1 and TRBJ2-3; D possibly matches TRBD1 or TRBD2 (5 bases each). The source is a young man who had mild COVID-19 (a few samples of this study predate the infection). Cell type and time point are not known. Specimen: PBMCs or a T cell subset sorted from them (not recorded which). Here the CDR3 DNA reads TGCAGTGCTAGCGGGGCACTAAAAAGCACAGATACGCAGTATTTT. It specifies CSASGALKSTDTQYF.